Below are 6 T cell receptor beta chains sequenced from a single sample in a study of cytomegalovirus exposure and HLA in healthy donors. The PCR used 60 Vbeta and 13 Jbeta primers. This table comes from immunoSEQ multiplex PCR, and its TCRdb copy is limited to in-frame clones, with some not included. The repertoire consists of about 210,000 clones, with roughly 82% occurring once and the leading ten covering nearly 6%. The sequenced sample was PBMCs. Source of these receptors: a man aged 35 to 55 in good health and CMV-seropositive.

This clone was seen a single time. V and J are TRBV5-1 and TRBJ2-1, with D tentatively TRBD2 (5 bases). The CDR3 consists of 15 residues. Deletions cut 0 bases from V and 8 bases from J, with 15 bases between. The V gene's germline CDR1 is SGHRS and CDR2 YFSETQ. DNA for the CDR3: TGCGCCAGCAGCTTGGTGGCGGGCCCCTCCCATGAGCAGTTCTTC. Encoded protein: CASSLVAGPSHEQFF.

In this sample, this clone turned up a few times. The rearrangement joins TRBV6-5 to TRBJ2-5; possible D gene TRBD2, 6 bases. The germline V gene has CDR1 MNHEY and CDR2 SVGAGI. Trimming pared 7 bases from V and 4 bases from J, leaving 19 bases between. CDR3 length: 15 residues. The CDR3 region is CASNQLGGVGETQYF. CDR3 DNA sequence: TGTGCCAGCAACCAACTAGGAGGGGTAGGAGAGACCCAGTACTTC.

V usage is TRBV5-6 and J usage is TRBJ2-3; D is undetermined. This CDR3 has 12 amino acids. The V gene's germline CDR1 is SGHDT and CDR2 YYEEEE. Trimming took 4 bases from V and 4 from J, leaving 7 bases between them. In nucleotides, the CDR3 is TGTGCCAGCAGCGTGAGTCCAGATACGCAGTATTTT. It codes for CASSVSPDTQYF.

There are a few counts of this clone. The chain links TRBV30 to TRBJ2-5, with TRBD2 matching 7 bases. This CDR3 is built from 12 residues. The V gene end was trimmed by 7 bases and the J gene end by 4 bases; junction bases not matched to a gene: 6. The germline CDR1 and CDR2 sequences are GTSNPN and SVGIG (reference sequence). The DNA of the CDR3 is TGTGCCTTCACTAGCGTCCGAGAGACCCAGTACTTC. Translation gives CAFTSVRETQYF.

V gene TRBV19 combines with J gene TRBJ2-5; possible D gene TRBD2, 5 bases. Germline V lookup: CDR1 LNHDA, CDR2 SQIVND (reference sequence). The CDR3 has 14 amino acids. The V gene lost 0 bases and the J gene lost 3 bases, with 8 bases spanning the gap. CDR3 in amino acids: CASSIDPAEETQYF. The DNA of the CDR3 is TGTGCCAGTAGTATAGATCCAGCGGAAGAGACCCAGTACTTC.

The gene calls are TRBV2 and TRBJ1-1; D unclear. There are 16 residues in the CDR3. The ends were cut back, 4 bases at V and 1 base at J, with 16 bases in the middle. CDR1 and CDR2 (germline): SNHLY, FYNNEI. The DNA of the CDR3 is TGTGCCAGCAGTGTTGTCGGGGTCGGAAGGAACACTGAAGCTTTCTTT. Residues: CASSVVGVGRNTEAFF.